Following are 17 T cell receptor beta chains from one sample sequenced in a study of identical twins. Each CDR3 protein gets one entry after TCRdb re-called the 5' RACE reads with MiXCR. This sample has approximately 350,000 distinct CDR3 sequences, with roughly an eighth found just once. This sample also belongs to another study, concerning yellow fever vaccine responses in identical twins.

Material: CD8+ T cells sorted from blood. All receptors come from a young woman in good health.

This clonotype was observed a handful of times. The chain employs TRBV28 and TRBJ2-1; D call uncertain. The CDR3 totals 17 residues. Trimming stripped 4 bases from V and 0 bases from J, with 16 bases between. Germline assignment: CDR1 MDHEN and CDR2 SYDVKM. CDR3 amino acids: CASSSNLDSISYNEQFF. Here the CDR3 DNA reads TGTGCCAGCAGTTCGAACTTGGATTCGATCTCCTACAATGAGCAGTTCTTC.

The table lists this clonotype with many counts. V and J are TRBV12-3 or TRBV12-4 and TRBJ2-3; 12 bases align to TRBD2. V lost 5 bases to trimming and J lost 3 bases; unmatched junction nucleotides: 6. This CDR3 is built from 16 residues. CDR3 in amino acids: CASSKTSGGRTDTQYF. The CDR3 DNA reads as TGTGCCAGCAGTAAAACTAGCGGGGGGCGTACAGATACGCAGTATTTT.

This clonotype was counted ten times or more. This chain links TRBV20-1 with TRBJ2-7, with no clear D. In germline, CDR1 is DFQATT, CDR2 SNEGSKA (reference sequence). This CDR3 is 14 amino acids long. V lost 0 bases and J lost 3, with 12 bases in between. CDR3 coding DNA: TGCAGTGCTAGAGATCCCGGGTCCCTCTACGAGCAGTACGTC. Translated, it gives CSARDPGSLYEQYV.

This clonotype was detected a few times. The CDR3 reads CASSLGWIQGSRREQYF. CDR3 coding DNA: TGCGCCAGCAGCTTGGGGTGGATTCAGGGTAGCCGCAGGGAGCAGTACTTC. V usage is TRBV5-1 and J usage is TRBJ2-7; D is perhaps TRBD1 (5 bases). V was cut by 0 bases and J by 7 bases, with 23 bases left in between. Germline CDR1 reads SGHRS; CDR2 reads YFSETQ. The CDR3 is 17 amino acids.

This rearrangement joins TRBV6-5 to TRBJ1-1; the match to TRBD1 covers 9 bases. After removal of 2 bases from V and 4 bases from J, the junction contained 5 bases not matched to a gene. This CDR3 comprises 15 residues. The germline V gene has CDR1 MNHEY and CDR2 SVGAGI. Here the CDR3 reads CASSYQQGASTEAFF. CDR3 bases: TGTGCCAGCAGTTACCAACAGGGGGCGAGCACTGAAGCTTTCTTT.

This clonotype was observed a handful of times. The chain links TRBV6-1 to TRBJ1-2, with no clear D. Germline V gives CDR1 MNHNS, CDR2 SASEGT. Trimming stripped 7 bases from V and 6 bases from J, with 15 bases between. This CDR3 has 13 residues. This chain's CDR3 is CASTTGVSHGYTF. Written as DNA, the CDR3 is TGTGCCAGCACCACCGGGGTGAGCCATGGCTACACCTTC.

The rearrangement joins TRBV6-2 or TRBV6-3 to TRBJ2-3, with D perhaps matching TRBD2 (5 bases). The CDR3 has 14 residues. Germline V gene sequence: CDR1 MNHEY, CDR2 SVGEGT. V was trimmed by 4 bases and J by 8 bases, leaving 16 bases between them. CDR3 DNA: TGTGCCAGCAGTTGGAGCCCAGAGGCGGGTACGCAGTATTTT. Amino acids: CASSWSPEAGTQYF.

This clonotype turned up a few times. The chain employs TRBV11-1 and TRBJ2-5, with 12 bases identical to TRBD2. Germline CDR1 reads SGHAT; CDR2 reads FQDESV (reference sequence). The CDR3 contains 22 residues. With V trimmed by 0 bases and J by 3 bases, 20 bases remained unmatched. This CDR3 is CASSLAAYQTGSASGREETQYF. CDR3 nucleotides: TGTGCCAGCAGCTTAGCCGCGTACCAGACAGGGTCGGCTAGCGGGAGGGAAGAGACCCAGTACTTC.

CDR3 in DNA: TGTGCCAGTAGTATTCGGGCGGGGCTGATTTCCAATGAGCAGTTCTTC. Translation: CASSIRAGLISNEQFF. V is TRBV19 and J is TRBJ2-1; a possible D gene is TRBD2 (6 bases). The CDR3 covers 16 residues. Per the germline V gene, CDR1 is LNHDA and CDR2 is SQIVND (reference sequence). The ends were cut back, 3 bases at V and 6 bases at J, with 18 bases in the middle.

This chain uses TRBV4-1 with TRBJ2-3; TRBD2 matches at 12 bases. Germline V gene sequence: CDR1 MGHRA, CDR2 YSYEKL. This CDR3 has 16 amino acids. Trimming took 5 bases from V and 4 from J; bases not matched to a gene: 7. CDR3 sequence (DNA): TGCGCCAGCAGCGCGCTAGCGGGGGGGGTGGCAGATACGCAGTATTTT. This sequence encodes CASSALAGGVADTQYF.

The DNA for the CDR3 is TGCAGCGCTGTGGGGGGGAAAAACTATGGCTACACCTTC. It encodes CSAVGGKNYGYTF. This chain links TRBV29-1 with TRBJ1-2; perhaps TRBD1 as D (5 bases). The CDR3 sequence is 13 residues long. Trimming took 7 bases from V and 2 from J, leaving 14 bases between them. Germline V lookup: CDR1 SQVTM, CDR2 ANQGSEA.

This clonotype was counted only a few times. The rearrangement joins TRBV3-1 to TRBJ2-5, with 14 bases lining up with TRBD2. This CDR3 has 15 residues. Unmatched junction bases numbered 1, after V lost 4 bases and J lost 3 bases. In germline, CDR1 is LGHDT, CDR2 YNNKEL (reference sequence). In DNA, the CDR3 is TGTGCCAGCAGCCGGGGACTAGCGGGGGAAGAGACCCAGTACTTC. It is translated as CASSRGLAGEETQYF.

V usage is TRBV4-1 and J usage is TRBJ2-4; D unresolved. Trimming pared 0 bases from V and 5 bases from J, leaving 17 bases between. This CDR3 has 17 amino acids. The germline V gene has CDR1 MGHRA and CDR2 YSYEKL. The CDR3 sequence: CASSQDPPPGSENIQYF. In DNA, the CDR3 is TGCGCCAGCAGCCAAGACCCACCCCCAGGTTCGGAAAACATTCAGTACTTC.

This chain connects TRBV27 to TRBJ2-5; 9 bases line up with TRBD2. The germline gives CDR1 MNHEY, CDR2 SMNVEV (reference sequence). There are 14 residues in the CDR3. V lost 4 bases and J lost 5; bases outside the gene matches: 5. CDR3 loop: CASSSSGGWETQYF. Here the CDR3 DNA reads TGTGCCAGCAGTTCGAGCGGGGGGTGGGAGACCCAGTACTTC.

This clonotype came up a few times. V is TRBV27 and J is TRBJ2-6, with unresolved D. The V end was cut by 2 bases, the J end by 4 bases, with 12 bases between. The CDR3 is 16 residues long. CDR1 and CDR2 (germline): MNHEY, SMNVEV (reference sequence). CDR3 residues: CASSLISQAGANVLTF. CDR3 coding DNA: TGTGCCAGCAGTTTAATTTCCCAGGCGGGGGCCAACGTCCTGACTTTC.

This clonotype has at least ten counts. The genes are TRBV14 and TRBJ2-2; 9 bases agree with TRBD2. The length of the CDR3 is 17 residues. In germline, CDR1 is SGHDN, CDR2 FVKESK. J was trimmed by 4 bases and V by 8 bases; bases with no gene match: 14. CDR3 sequence (DNA): TGTGCCAGCGGGACAGATACTAGCGGGCTGGGCACCGGGGAGCTGTTTTTT. It is translated as CASGTDTSGLGTGELFF. The full variable domain, rest sourced from reference TRBV14 and TRBJ2-2, is EAGVTQFPSHSVIEKGQTVTLRCDPISGHDNLYWYRRVMGKEIKFLLHFVKESKQDESGMPNNRFLAERTGGTYSTLKVQPAELEDSGVYFCASGTDTSGLGTGELFFGEGSRLTVL.

This clonotype appeared a few times. The chain has TRBV6-1 and TRBJ2-1; D possibly matches TRBD1 or TRBD2 (5 bases each). Trimming removed 5 bases at V and 5 bases at J, with 19 bases between. The CDR3 runs 16 residues. Germline V CDR1 and CDR2: MNHNS, SASEGT. The CDR3 DNA follows: TGTGCCAGCAGTCCGACCGCCTGGGGGTCGAACAATGAGCAGTTCTTC. Its protein is CASSPTAWGSNNEQFF.